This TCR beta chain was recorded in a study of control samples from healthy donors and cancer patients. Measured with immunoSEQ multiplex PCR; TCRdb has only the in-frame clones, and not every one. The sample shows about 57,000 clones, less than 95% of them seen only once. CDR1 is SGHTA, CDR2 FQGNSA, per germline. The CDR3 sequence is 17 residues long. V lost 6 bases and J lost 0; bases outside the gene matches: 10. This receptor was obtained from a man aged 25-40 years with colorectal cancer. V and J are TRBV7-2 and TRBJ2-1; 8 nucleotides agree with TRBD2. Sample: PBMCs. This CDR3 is CASSPGLGRSSYNEQFF. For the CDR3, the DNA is TGTGCCAGCAGTCCGGGACTAGGGAGGAGCTCCTACAATGAGCAGTTCTTC. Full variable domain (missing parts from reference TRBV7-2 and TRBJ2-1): GAGVSQSPSNKVTEKGKDVELRCDPISGHTALYWYRQSLGQGLEFLIYFQGNSAPDKSGLPSDRFSAERTGGSVSTLTIQRTQQEDSAVYLCASSPGLGRSSYNEQFFGPGTRLTVL.